The TCR beta chain described here comes from a study of blood T cell repertoires in COVID-19. This CDR3 is 15 amino acids long. The V and J ends lost 1 base and 3 bases, in that order; junction bases with no gene match: 4. Germline V gives CDR1 SGHTA, CDR2 FQGNSA. Assay used: immunoSEQ multiplex PCR; TCRdb lists only in-frame clones, some missing. Seen here are about 120,000 clones, 78% observed once, and the top ten hold about 2.1%. This clone was counted between two and nine times. This sequence originates from an older man with acute or convalescent COVID-19. The sample taken for sequencing was peripheral blood. This sequence joins TRBV7-2 and TRBJ2-3, with 7 bases that match TRBD2. CDR3 sequence: CASSLGTSRTDTQYF. The CDR3 nucleotides read TGTGCCAGCAGCTTAGGGACTAGTCGGACAGATACGCAGTATTTT.